What follows is one T cell receptor beta chain and its context. The specificity of this receptor is unknown. Per-base qualities were not stored, and no clone one base away is much larger. This sample stems from a study of OX40 agonist ivuxolimab in advanced cancers. General notes on the study: The costimulatory receptor OX40 (CD134) was targeted by ivuxolimab, a fully human IgG2 agonistic monoclonal antibody. The paper reports the monotherapy dose-escalation portion (N of about 54 patients) of the phase I ivuxolimab trial. Patients were allowed to have had prior anti-PD-1, anti-PD-L1 or anti-CTLA-4 therapy, and 40% of the dose-escalation patients had previously received checkpoint inhibitors. Among the roughly 50 dose-escalation patients, about 19 had hepatocellular carcinoma, some 15 melanoma, 9 renal cell carcinoma and 9 head and neck cancer. Peripheral TCRbeta sequencing was intended to test whether TCR sequence diversity was altered and clonal T-cell expansion was caused by ivuxolimab. Intravenous ivuxolimab was administered to patients every 2 weeks at six dose levels: 0.01, 0.1, 0.3, 1.5, 3 and 10 mg/kg. The dose-escalation cohort was 82.7% male with a mean age of about 65 years, ranging from roughly 23 to 85. Partial responses were achieved by three dose-escalation patients, of whom one had hepatocellular carcinoma and two had cutaneous melanoma. Broad study findings and their caveats: After ivuxolimab, more expanded clones were found on average in CD8+ T cells than in CD4+ T cells. Which antigens the clonally expanded peripheral T cells were specific for was not determined. Low levels of normalized T-cell clonal expansion were also seen in some patients who did not respond. At doses of 0.1 to 3.0 mg/kg, clonal expansion of both CD4+ and CD8+ blood T cells was observed from baseline to week 6. In the 0.1-3.0 mg/kg groups, partial responders were among the patients with the lowest normalized peripheral clonal expansion, particularly in CD8+ T cells.

For sequencing of the TCRbeta CDR3 region, genomic DNA was extracted from the sorted cells. The immunoSEQ Assay was used to sequence the TCRbeta CDR3 regions. Not all clones reach the TCRdb copy of this immuneACCESS table, which keeps in-frame sequences only. Checked studies attribute under half of the gap to unresolved V genes and leave the rest unexplained. In all, the sample holds tens of thousands of clones, and just under 85% of those were seen once. The ten largest account for approximately 3% of the sample. For CDR1 and CDR2, the germline V gene lists LGHNA and YSLEER. V is clipped by 1 base and J by 1 base, and the sequence between their germline boundaries is 11 bases long. Taken from cysteine to phenylalanine, the CDR3 has 16 residues. CDR3 DNA only is kept here, 48 bases in frame from base 1. The trial excluded patients who had a history of autoimmune disease or who were on systemic immunosuppression. Peripheral blood for TCR sequencing was collected from all dose cohorts at baseline, on cycle 4 day 1, and on cycle 7 day 1. Samples came from an open-label, multicenter, first-in-human phase I dose-escalation trial of ivuxolimab. Adults with locally advanced or metastatic melanoma, renal cell, hepatocellular, or head and neck squamous cell carcinoma were enrolled in the trial. CD4+ and CD8+ T cells were sorted separately from peripheral blood before TCR sequencing.

The sample here was CD4+ or CD8+ T cells sorted from blood, taken in a trial of the OX40 agonist ivuxolimab. The receptor comes from an adult with an advanced solid tumor such as melanoma, head and neck, liver or kidney cancer. This sequence uses TRBV4-3 and TRBJ1-5; matching of 5 bases hints at TRBD1 as the D gene. The DNA is TGCGCCAGCAGCCAAGGGGCTGGGGCGAGCAATCAGCCCCAGCATTTT. This translates into CASSQGAGASNQPQHF.